A single sample gave rise to the 24 T cell receptor beta chains below, sequenced in a study of long-term antiretroviral therapy in people with HIV. Assay version v3.0 of immunoSEQ was used, and it was run at survey level. Using immunoSEQ multiplex PCR, the repertoire was profiled, and TCRdb retains in-frame clones only, with some absent. The profile covers about 25,000 clones, with roughly 80% appearing a single time and less than 15% taken by the ten largest. The sample here was unsorted PBMCs, taken 2.9 years after starting antiretroviral therapy. The receptors derive from a man between 45 and 60 years old with HIV.

The CDR3 reads CASSFTAISYEQYF. DNA of the CDR3: TGTGCCAGCAGTTTTACAGCGATCTCCTACGAGCAGTACTTC. The gene calls are TRBV27 and TRBJ2-7; D is unresolved. Germline V gene sequence: CDR1 MNHEY, CDR2 SMNVEV (reference sequence). The CDR3 extends over 14 amino acids. Trimming took 3 bases from V and 0 from J, leaving 9 bases between them.

V is TRBV9 and J is TRBJ1-2; 11 positions match TRBD1. The CDR3 extends over 14 amino acids. J gave up 6 bases and V 0 bases, and 1 base lay outside the gene matches. Germline loops: CDR1 SGDLS, CDR2 YYNGEE. CDR3 sequence (DNA): TGTGCCAGCAGCGTAGGGACAGGGGGCCATGGCTACACCTTC. It translates to CASSVGTGGHGYTF.

The chain is built from TRBV5-1 and TRBJ1-4; D not resolved. This CDR3 comprises 14 residues. CDR1 and CDR2 (germline): SGHRS, YFSETQ. V shed 0 bases and J shed 6 bases, with 9 bases lying between them. The DNA for the CDR3 is TGCGCCAGCAGCTTGGGGGCCGGGGATGAAAAACTGTTTTTT. This gives the protein CASSLGAGDEKLFF.

This rearrangement joins TRBV28 to TRBJ2-4; possibly TRBD2 for D (6 bases). The V end was cut by 2 bases, the J end by 2 bases, with 10 bases between. The CDR3 sequence is 15 residues long. Germline V lookup: CDR1 MDHEN, CDR2 SYDVKM. The DNA for the CDR3 is TGTGCCAGCAGTTTAGAGCGGGCCCCCAAAAACATTCAGTACTTC. Protein product: CASSLERAPKNIQYF.

The V call is TRBV15, the J call TRBJ1-2, with a weak D call TRBD1 (6 bases). Germline CDR1 and CDR2: LNHNV and YYDKDF (reference sequence). The CDR3 consists of 17 residues. Trimming took 0 bases from V and 6 from J, leaving 20 bases between them. The CDR3 nucleotides are TGTGCCACCAGCAGAGATCTGTACAGGGATCTGCGGAATGGCTACACCTTC. Translating gives CATSRDLYRDLRNGYTF. Full variable domain (missing parts from reference TRBV15 and TRBJ1-2): DAMVIQNPRYQVTQFGKPVTLSCSQTLNHNVMYWYQQKSSQAPKLLFHYYDKDFNNEADTPDNFQSRRPNTSFCFLDIRSPGLGDTAMYLCATSRDLYRDLRNGYTFGSGTRLTVV.

This rearrangement joins TRBV5-1 to TRBJ2-1, with 10 nucleotides matching TRBD2. From germline, CDR1 is SGHRS and CDR2 YFSETQ. J gave up 6 bases and V 7 bases, and 10 bases lay outside the gene matches. The CDR3 consists of 15 residues. CDR3: CASGTQPSGGNEQFF. The CDR3 DNA sequence: TGCGCCAGCGGAACTCAGCCTAGCGGGGGCAATGAGCAGTTCTTC.

This rearrangement joins TRBV18 to TRBJ2-2; D call uncertain. Trimming pared 3 bases from V and 0 bases from J, leaving 11 bases between. The CDR3 sequence is 16 residues long. CDR1 KGHSH and CDR2 LQKENI come from the germline V gene. CDR3 sequence (DNA): TGTGCCAGCTCACCCCTGTCGGCCTCGAACACCGGGGAGCTGTTTTTT. It yields the protein CASSPLSASNTGELFF.

This clone was counted once. J is TRBJ2-5 and V is TRBV7-2; TRBD2 is a possible D gene (6 bases). The germline V gene has CDR1 SGHTA and CDR2 FQGNSA. Trimming took off 4 bases at V and 2 bases at J, with 11 bases between the two ends. The CDR3 has 14 amino acids. The CDR3 DNA sequence: TGTGCCAGCAGCTACCTCGCGGGACAAGAGACCCAGTACTTC. Protein product: CASSYLAGQETQYF.

The chain is built from TRBV7-6 and TRBJ2-2; 7 nucleotides agree with TRBD1. The trim removed 0 bases at V and 2 bases at J, leaving 9 bases unmatched. The germline V gene has CDR1 SGHVS and CDR2 FNYEAQ. This CDR3 is 18 amino acids long. The CDR3, as DNA: TGTGCCAGCAGCTTAGCCCGGGACAGTCCATTTAACACCGGGGAGCTGTTTTTT. Residues: CASSLARDSPFNTGELFF.

This clone has only one observation. This chain links TRBV5-8 with TRBJ1-1, with D tentatively TRBD1 (6 bases). V lost 0 bases, J lost 5 bases, and 11 bases lay in between. The CDR3 has 14 amino acids. Germline CDR1 reads SGHTS; CDR2 reads YDEGEE. CDR3 region: CASSLEGGRTEAFF. The CDR3 nucleotides read TGTGCCAGCAGCTTGGAAGGGGGGCGGACTGAAGCTTTCTTT.

This chain uses TRBV29-1 with TRBJ2-2; 8 positions agree with TRBD2. V lost 3 bases, J lost 0 bases, and 3 bases stayed unmatched. The CDR3 is 15 residues long. The germline V gene has CDR1 SQVTM and CDR2 ANQGSEA. CDR3 DNA sequence: TGCAGCGTTGAGACTAGCGCCACGAACACCGGGGAGCTGTTTTTT. Translating it yields CSVETSATNTGELFF.

V and J are TRBV30 and TRBJ1-2, with D possibly matching TRBD1 (6 bases). V was cut by 2 bases and J by 5 bases, with 15 bases left in between. Germline V gives CDR1 GTSNPN, CDR2 SVGIG (reference sequence). The CDR3 has 14 residues. Written as DNA, the CDR3 is TGTGCCTGGAGTAGAACGGGGGCATTATATGGCTACACCTTC. As protein: CAWSRTGALYGYTF.

The chain carries TRBV2 and TRBJ2-7, with a weak D call TRBD1 (6 bases). Germline CDR1 SNHLY, CDR2 FYNNEI. The CDR3 covers 13 residues. Trimming removed 6 bases from V and 2 bases from J, with 11 bases in between. In nucleotides, the CDR3 is TGTGCCAGCAGCCGACAGGAACCCTACGAGCAGTACTTC. Translated: CASSRQEPYEQYF.

The CDR3 loop is CASRGNQPQHF. The CDR3 region has the DNA TGTGCCAGCAGGGGAAATCAGCCCCAGCATTTT. The V and J genes are TRBV6-5 and TRBJ1-5; D not resolved. This CDR3 spans 11 amino acids. Germline V gene sequence: CDR1 MNHEY, CDR2 SVGAGI. V lost 6 bases and J lost 4, with 4 bases in between.

This clone turned up a few times. The rearrangement uses TRBV7-9 and TRBJ2-3; D call uncertain. Trimming took 5 bases from V and 2 from J, leaving 23 bases between them. Germline CDR1 is SEHNR and CDR2 is FQNEAQ (reference sequence). This CDR3 spans 18 amino acids. The CDR3 sequence is CASSRGLDDRLFTDTQYF. The CDR3 DNA follows: TGTGCCAGCAGCCGCGGTCTGGACGATAGACTCTTCACAGATACGCAGTATTTT.

There are a few counts of this clone. The V gene is TRBV7-2, the J gene TRBJ1-2; no clear D gene. V lost 1 base and J 10 bases, leaving 10 bases between the germline ends. CDR3 length: 12 amino acids. The germline CDR1 and CDR2 sequences are SGHTA and FQGNSA. This CDR3 is CASSLEPPSYTF. The CDR3 DNA is TGTGCCAGCAGCTTAGAACCGCCCTCCTACACCTTC.

The CDR3 is CASSPSGVTTDTQYF. CDR3 sequence (DNA): TGTGCCAGCAGCCCCAGCGGGGTTACGACAGATACGCAGTATTTT. The V and J genes are TRBV6-4 and TRBJ2-3, with 7 nucleotides matching TRBD2. Germline CDR1 and CDR2: MRHNA and SNTAGT. V shed 6 bases and J 3 bases; nucleotides not matched to a gene: 9. CDR3 size: 15 residues.

The CDR3: CASNLGGGNTIYF. CDR3 DNA sequence: TGTGCCAGCAACCTCGGGGGGGGAAACACCATATATTTT. This chain uses TRBV2 with TRBJ1-3, with a possible D match to TRBD1 (5 bases). CDR3 length equals 13 residues. The germline V gene has CDR1 SNHLY and CDR2 FYNNEI. Trimming removed 7 bases at V and 4 bases at J, with 11 bases between.

The chain employs TRBV4-2 and TRBJ2-1, with D possibly matching TRBD2 (7 bases). Germline V lookup: CDR1 LGHNA, CDR2 YNFKEQ. This CDR3 comprises 16 residues. V dropped 0 bases and J dropped 6 bases, with 15 bases sitting between them. The CDR3 protein is CASSQDRRGGLNEQFF. The CDR3 nucleotides read TGTGCCAGCAGCCAAGATCGAAGGGGGGGCCTCAATGAGCAGTTCTTC.

This chain uses TRBV27 with TRBJ1-5; unclear D gene. CDR1 and CDR2 (germline): MNHEY, SMNVEV (reference sequence). The CDR3 length is 13 residues. V was clipped by 6 bases and J by 7 bases, with 13 bases between them. CDR3 in DNA: TGTGCCAGCAGCTTGAGAGGAGGACAGCCCCAGCATTTT. Translation gives CASSLRGGQPQHF.

J is TRBJ2-3 and V is TRBV5-1, with 14 bases identical to TRBD2. V shed 4 bases, J shed 5 bases, and the junction held 3 bases outside the gene matches. The CDR3 runs 15 residues. Per germline, CDR1 SGHRS and CDR2 YFSETQ. The CDR3 DNA is TGCGCCAGCAGCCTCGGGACTAGCGGGGGAGATACGCAGTATTTT. Residues: CASSLGTSGGDTQYF.

J is TRBJ1-5 and V is TRBV7-2; 10 bases fit TRBD1. This CDR3 has 15 residues. CDR1 and CDR2 (germline): SGHTA, FQGNSA. V was pared by 5 bases and J by 2 bases, with 3 bases of the junction left unmatched. The DNA for the CDR3 is TGTGCCAGCAGCCAAGGGACAGGGGGCAATCAGCCCCAGCATTTT. This codes for CASSQGTGGNQPQHF.

To note about this clone: Relative to the germline gene, one junction end is altered; a read error may explain this. The V gene is TRBV7-7, the J gene TRBJ2-1; D unresolved. The CDR3 totals 13 residues. CDR1 SSHAT and CDR2 FNYEAQ come from the germline V gene (reference sequence). CDR3 coding DNA: TGTGCTAGCAGCCCGACCCGATACAATGAGCAGTTCTTC. Protein: CASSPTRYNEQFF.

The chain employs TRBV11-2 and TRBJ1-2, with TRBD1 matching over 10 bases. The CDR3 is made up of 14 amino acids. From germline, CDR1 is SGHAT and CDR2 FQNNGV. V was pared by 1 base and J by 7 bases, with 3 bases of the junction left unmatched. The CDR3 is CASSLGRDRGGYTF. The CDR3 nucleotides are TGTGCCAGCAGCTTAGGCCGGGACAGGGGTGGCTACACCTTC.